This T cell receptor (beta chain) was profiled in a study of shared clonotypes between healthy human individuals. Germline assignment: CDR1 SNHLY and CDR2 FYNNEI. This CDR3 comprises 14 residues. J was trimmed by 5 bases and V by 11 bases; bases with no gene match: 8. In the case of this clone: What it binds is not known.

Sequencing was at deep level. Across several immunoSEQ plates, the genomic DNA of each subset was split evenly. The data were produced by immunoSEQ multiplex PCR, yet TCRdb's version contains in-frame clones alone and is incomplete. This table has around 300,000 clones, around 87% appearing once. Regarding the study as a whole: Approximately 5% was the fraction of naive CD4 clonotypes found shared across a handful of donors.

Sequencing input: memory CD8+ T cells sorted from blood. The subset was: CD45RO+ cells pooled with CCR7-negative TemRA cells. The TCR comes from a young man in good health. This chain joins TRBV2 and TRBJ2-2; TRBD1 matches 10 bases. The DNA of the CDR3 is TGTGCCTTGACGACAGGGGGCGGTACCGGGGAGCTGTTTTTT. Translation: CALTTGGGTGELFF.